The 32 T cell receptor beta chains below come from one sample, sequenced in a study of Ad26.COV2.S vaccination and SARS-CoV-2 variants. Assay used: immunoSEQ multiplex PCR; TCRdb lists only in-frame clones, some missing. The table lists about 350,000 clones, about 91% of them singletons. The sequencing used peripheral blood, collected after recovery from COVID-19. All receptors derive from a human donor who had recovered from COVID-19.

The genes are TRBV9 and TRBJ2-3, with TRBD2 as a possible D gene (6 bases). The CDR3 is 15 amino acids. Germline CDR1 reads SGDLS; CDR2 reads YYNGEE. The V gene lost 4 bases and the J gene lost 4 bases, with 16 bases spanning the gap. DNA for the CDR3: TGTGCCAGCAGCTGGAGTGGGGGGTTAGCAGATACGCAGTATTTT. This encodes CASSWSGGLADTQYF.

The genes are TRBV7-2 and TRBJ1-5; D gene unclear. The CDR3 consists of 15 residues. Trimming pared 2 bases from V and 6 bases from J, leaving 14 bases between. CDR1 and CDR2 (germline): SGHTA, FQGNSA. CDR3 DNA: TGTGCCAGCAGCTTATTGCACGGTGCTTTTCAGCCCCAGCATTTT. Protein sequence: CASSLLHGAFQPQHF. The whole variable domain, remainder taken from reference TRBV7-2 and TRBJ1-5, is GAGVSQSPSNKVTEKGKDVELRCDPISGHTALYWYRQSLGQGLEFLIYFQGNSAPDKSGLPSDRFSAERTGGSVSTLTIQRTQQEDSAVYLCASSLLHGAFQPQHFGDGTRLSIL.

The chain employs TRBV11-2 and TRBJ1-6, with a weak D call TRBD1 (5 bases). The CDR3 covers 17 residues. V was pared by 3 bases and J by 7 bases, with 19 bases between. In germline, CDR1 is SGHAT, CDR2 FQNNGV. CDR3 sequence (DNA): TGTGCCAGCAGCTTCGGGGCCCCGGCTGGAGGGAATTCACCCCTCCACTTT. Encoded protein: CASSFGAPAGGNSPLHF. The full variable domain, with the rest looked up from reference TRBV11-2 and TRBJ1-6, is EAGVAQSPRYKIIEKRQSVAFWCNPISGHATLYWYQQILGQGPKLLIQFQNNGVVDDSQLPKDRFSAERLKGVDSTLKIQPAKLEDSAVYLCASSFGAPAGGNSPLHFGNGTRLTVT.

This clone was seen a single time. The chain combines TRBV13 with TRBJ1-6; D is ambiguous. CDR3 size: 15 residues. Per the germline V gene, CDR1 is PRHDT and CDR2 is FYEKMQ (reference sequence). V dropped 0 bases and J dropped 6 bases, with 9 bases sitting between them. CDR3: CASSLGTASNSPLHF. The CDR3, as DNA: TGTGCCAGCAGCTTAGGGACCGCATCTAATTCACCCCTCCACTTT.

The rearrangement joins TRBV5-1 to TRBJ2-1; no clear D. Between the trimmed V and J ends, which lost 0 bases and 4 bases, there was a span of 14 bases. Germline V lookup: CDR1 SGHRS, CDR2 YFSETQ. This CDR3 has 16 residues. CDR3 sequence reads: CASSLGMDVEYNEQFF. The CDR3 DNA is TGCGCCAGCAGCTTGGGGATGGACGTAGAGTACAATGAGCAGTTCTTC.

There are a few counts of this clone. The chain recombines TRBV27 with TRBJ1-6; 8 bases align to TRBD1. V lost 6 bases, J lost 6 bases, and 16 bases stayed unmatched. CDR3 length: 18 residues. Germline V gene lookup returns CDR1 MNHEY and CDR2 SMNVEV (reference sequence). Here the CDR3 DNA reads TGTGCCAGCAGCATAAATCTCCCGACAGGGGACGGTAATTCACCCCTCCACTTT. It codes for CASSINLPTGDGNSPLHF.

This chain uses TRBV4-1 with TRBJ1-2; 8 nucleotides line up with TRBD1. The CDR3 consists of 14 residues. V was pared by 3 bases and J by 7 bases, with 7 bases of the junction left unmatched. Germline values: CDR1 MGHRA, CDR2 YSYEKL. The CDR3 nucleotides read TGCGCCAGCAGCCACCCCGGACAGGGAGGTGGCTACACCTTC. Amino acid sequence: CASSHPGQGGGYTF.

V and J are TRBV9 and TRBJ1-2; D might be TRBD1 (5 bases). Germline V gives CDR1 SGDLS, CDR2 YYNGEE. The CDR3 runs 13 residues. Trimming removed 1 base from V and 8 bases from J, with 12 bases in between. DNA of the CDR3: TGTGCCAGCAGCGTACCCGAAGGGGACGGCTACACCTTC. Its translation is CASSVPEGDGYTF.

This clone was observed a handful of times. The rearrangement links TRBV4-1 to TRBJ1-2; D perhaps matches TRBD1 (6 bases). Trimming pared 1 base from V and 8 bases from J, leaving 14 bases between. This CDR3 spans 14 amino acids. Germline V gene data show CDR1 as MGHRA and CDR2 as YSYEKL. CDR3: CASSQGEGGWGYTF. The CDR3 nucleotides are TGCGCCAGCAGCCAAGGGGAAGGGGGTTGGGGCTACACCTTC.

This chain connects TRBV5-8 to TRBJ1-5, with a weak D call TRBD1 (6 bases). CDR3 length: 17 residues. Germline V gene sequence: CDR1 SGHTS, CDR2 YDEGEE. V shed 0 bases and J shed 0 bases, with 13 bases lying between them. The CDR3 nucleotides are TGTGCCAGCAGCTTGGGTCAGGGGCTTTATAGCAATCAGCCCCAGCATTTT. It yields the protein CASSLGQGLYSNQPQHF.

The CDR3 DNA reads as TGTGCCACCAGTGACAACGAAGGCTACGAGCAGTACTTC. The encoded protein is CATSDNEGYEQYF. The chain recombines TRBV24-1 with TRBJ2-7; D call uncertain. The V and J ends lost 4 bases and 3 bases respectively, with 9 bases between them. Germline CDR1 is KGHDR and CDR2 is SFDVKD. The CDR3 consists of 13 residues.

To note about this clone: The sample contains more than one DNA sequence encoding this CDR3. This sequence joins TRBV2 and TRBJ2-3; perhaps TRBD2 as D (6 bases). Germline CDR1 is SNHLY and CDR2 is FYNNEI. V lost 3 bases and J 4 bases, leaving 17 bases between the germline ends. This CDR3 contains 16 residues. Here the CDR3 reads CASSEGGGDPADTQYF. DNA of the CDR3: TGTGCCAGCAGTGAGGGAGGCGGGGATCCGGCAGATACGCAGTATTTT.

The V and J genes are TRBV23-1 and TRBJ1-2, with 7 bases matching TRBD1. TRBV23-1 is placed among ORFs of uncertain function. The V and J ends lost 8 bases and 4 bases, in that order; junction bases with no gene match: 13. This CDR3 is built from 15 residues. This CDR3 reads CASEGAPAIFYGYTF. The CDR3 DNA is TGCGCCAGCGAGGGGGCTCCCGCCATTTTCTATGGCTACACCTTC.

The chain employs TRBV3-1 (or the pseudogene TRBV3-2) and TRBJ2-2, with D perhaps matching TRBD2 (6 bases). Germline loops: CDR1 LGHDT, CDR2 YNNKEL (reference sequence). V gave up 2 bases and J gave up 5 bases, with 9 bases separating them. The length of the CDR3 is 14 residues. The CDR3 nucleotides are TGTGCCAGCAGCCAACCAGGGAGGACCGGGGAGCTGTTTTTT. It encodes CASSQPGRTGELFF.

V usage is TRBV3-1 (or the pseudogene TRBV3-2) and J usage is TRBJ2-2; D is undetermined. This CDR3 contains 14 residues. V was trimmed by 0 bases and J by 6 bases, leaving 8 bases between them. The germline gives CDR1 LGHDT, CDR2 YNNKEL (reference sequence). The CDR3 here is CASSQELGSGELFF. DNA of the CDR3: TGTGCCAGCAGCCAAGAATTGGGGTCCGGGGAGCTGTTTTTT.

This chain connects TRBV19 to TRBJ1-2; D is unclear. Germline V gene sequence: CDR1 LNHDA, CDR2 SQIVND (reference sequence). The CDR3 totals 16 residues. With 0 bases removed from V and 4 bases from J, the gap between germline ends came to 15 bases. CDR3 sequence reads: CASSIDPVQTIYGYTF. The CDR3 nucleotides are TGTGCCAGTAGTATAGATCCAGTACAGACAATCTATGGCTACACCTTC.

The CDR3 bases are TGTGCCAGCAGTTTGCTGGGGGCTACTGAAGCTTTCTTT. Translation: CASSLLGATEAFF. The chain couples TRBV28 to TRBJ1-1; D perhaps matches TRBD1 (6 bases). There are 13 residues in the CDR3. CDR1 and CDR2 (germline): MDHEN, SYDVKM. Trimming cost V 3 bases and J 5 bases, with 10 bases left between them.

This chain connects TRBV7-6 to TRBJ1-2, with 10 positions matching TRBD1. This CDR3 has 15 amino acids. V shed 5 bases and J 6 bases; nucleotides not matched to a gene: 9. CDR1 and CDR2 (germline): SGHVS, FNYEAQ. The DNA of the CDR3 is TGTGCCAGCAGCCTCGGGACAGGGGCGGTCAATGGCTACACCTTC. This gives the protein CASSLGTGAVNGYTF.

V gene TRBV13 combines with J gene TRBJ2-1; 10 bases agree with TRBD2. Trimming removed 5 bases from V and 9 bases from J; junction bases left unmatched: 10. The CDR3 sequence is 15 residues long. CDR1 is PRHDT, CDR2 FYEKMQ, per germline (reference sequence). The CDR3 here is CASSVSGGARSEQFF. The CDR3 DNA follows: TGTGCCAGCAGCGTAAGCGGGGGGGCGAGGAGTGAGCAGTTCTTC.

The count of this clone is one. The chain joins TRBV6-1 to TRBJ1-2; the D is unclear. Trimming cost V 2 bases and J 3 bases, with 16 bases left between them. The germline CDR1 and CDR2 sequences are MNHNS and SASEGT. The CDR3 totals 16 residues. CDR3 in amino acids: CASSEPGHTRDYGYTF. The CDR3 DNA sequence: TGTGCCAGCAGTGAACCTGGGCACACCCGAGACTATGGCTACACCTTC.

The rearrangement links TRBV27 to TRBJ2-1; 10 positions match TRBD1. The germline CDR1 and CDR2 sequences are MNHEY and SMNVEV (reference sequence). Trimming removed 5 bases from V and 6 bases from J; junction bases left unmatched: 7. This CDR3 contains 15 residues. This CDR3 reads CASSTDRGHGNEQFF. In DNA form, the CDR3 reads TGTGCCAGCAGTACCGACAGGGGGCATGGCAATGAGCAGTTCTTC.

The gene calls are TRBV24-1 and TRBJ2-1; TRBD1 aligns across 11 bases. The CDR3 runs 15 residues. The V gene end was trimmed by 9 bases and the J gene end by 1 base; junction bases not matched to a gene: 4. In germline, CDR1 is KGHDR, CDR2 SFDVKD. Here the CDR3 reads CATSGQGASYNEQFF. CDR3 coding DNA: TGTGCCACCTCCGGACAGGGGGCTTCCTACAATGAGCAGTTCTTC.

CDR3 DNA sequence: TGTGCCAGCAGCTTAACGACAGGGAGGGGAACTGAAGCTTTCTTT. Its protein product is CASSLTTGRGTEAFF. The chain carries TRBV11-2 and TRBJ1-1; 7 bases agree with TRBD1. CDR3 length: 15 amino acids. V shed 2 bases, J shed 5 bases, and the junction held 8 bases outside the gene matches. The germline gives CDR1 SGHAT, CDR2 FQNNGV. Full variable domain (missing parts from reference TRBV11-2 and TRBJ1-1): EAGVAQSPRYKIIEKRQSVAFWCNPISGHATLYWYQQILGQGPKLLIQFQNNGVVDDSQLPKDRFSAERLKGVDSTLKIQPAKLEDSAVYLCASSLTTGRGTEAFFGQGTRLTVV.

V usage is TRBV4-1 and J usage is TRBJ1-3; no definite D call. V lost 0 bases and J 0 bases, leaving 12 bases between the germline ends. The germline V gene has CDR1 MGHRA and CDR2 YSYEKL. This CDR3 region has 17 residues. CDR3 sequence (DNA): TGCGCCAGCAGCCAAGACGCAGGACTTAGCTCTGGAAACACCATATATTTT. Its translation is CASSQDAGLSSGNTIYF.

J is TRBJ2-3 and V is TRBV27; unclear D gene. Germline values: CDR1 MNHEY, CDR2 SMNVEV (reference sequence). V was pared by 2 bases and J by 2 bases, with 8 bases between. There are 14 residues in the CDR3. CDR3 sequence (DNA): TGTGCCAGCAGTTTACAGAAACCCACAGATACGCAGTATTTT. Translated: CASSLQKPTDTQYF.

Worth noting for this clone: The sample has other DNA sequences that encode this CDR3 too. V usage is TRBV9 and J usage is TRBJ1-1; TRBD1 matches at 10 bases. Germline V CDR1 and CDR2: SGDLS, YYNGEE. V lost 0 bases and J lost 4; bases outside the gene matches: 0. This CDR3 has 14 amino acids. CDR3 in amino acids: CASSVGTGGTEAFF. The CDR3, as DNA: TGTGCCAGCAGCGTAGGGACAGGGGGCACTGAAGCTTTCTTT.

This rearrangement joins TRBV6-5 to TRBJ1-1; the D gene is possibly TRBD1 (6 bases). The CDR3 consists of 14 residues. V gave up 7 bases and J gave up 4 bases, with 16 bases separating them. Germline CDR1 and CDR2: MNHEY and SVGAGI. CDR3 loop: CASTYRESGTEAFF. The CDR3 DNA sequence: TGTGCCAGCACGTACAGGGAGAGCGGCACTGAAGCTTTCTTT.

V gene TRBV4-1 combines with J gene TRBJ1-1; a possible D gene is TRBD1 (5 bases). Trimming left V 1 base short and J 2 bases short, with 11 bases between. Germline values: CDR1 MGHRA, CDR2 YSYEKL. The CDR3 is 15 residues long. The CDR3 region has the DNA TGCGCCAGCAGCCAAGGACGGGACCGAAACACTGAAGCTTTCTTT. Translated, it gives CASSQGRDRNTEAFF.

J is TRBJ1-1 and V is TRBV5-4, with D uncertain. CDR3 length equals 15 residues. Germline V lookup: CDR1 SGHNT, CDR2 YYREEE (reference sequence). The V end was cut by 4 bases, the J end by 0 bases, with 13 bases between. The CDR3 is CASSLKSTLNTEAFF. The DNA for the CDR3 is TGTGCCAGCAGCCTTAAGTCCACACTGAACACTGAAGCTTTCTTT.

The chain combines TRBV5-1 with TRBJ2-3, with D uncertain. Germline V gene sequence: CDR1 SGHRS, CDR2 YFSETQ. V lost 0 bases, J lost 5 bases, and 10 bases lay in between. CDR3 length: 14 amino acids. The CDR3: CASSLGATLDTQYF. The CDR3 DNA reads TGCGCCAGCAGCTTGGGGGCTACGCTAGATACGCAGTATTTT. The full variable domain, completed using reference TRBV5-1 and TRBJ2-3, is KAGVTQTPRYLIKTRGQQVTLSCSPISGHRSVSWYQQTPGQGLQFLFEYFSETQRNKGNFPGRFSGRQFSNSRSEMNVSTLELGDSALYLCASSLGATLDTQYFGPGTRLTVL.

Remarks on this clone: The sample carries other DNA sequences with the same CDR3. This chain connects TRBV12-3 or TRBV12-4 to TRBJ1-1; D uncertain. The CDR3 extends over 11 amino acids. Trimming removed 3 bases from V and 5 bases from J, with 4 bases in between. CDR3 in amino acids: CASSFRTEAFF. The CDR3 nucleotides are TGTGCCAGCAGTTTCCGGACTGAAGCTTTCTTT.

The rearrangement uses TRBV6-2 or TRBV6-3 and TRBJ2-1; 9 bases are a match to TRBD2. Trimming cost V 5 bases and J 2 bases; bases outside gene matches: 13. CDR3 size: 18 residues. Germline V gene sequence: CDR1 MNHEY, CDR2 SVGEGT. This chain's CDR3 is CASSPGTSNPVPYNEQFF. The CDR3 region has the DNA TGTGCCAGCAGTCCCGGGACTAGCAACCCAGTCCCCTACAATGAGCAGTTCTTC.